The 15 T cell receptor beta chains in this list originate from one sample, sequenced in a study of T cells expressing NK-cell markers. TCRdb reprocessed the 5' RACE reads; each CDR3 protein has one entry and no DNA is given. The listing records about 550,000 distinct CDR3 sequences. The source material was blood T cells: a sorted CD56 or NKG2C T cell subset, CD4+ or CD8+ T cells, or bulk PBMC T cells (not recorded which). These receptors all come from a man aged 18 to 30 in good health.

The gene calls are TRBV21-1 and TRBJ2-7; TCRdb's D call of TRBD2 is untestable without DNA. TRBV21-1 constitutes a pseudogene. This CDR3 region has 14 residues. CDR3 region: CASSNSGTYYEQYF.

The V and J genes are TRBV27 and TRBJ2-3. Germline V lookup: CDR1 MNHEY, CDR2 SMNVEV (reference sequence). The CDR3 runs to 14 residues. CDR3 sequence: CASSLAVDTDTQYF.

V usage is TRBV15 and J usage is TRBJ2-7; no DNA is available, so the TRBD2 call from TCRdb remains unchecked. The CDR3 runs to 19 residues. Germline loops: CDR1 LNHNV, CDR2 YYDKDF (reference sequence). This chain's CDR3 is CATSREGAVGGSDGDEQYF.

The chain joins TRBV27 to TRBJ2-2; the D call from TCRdb, TRBD1, cannot be confirmed without DNA. Germline-derived CDR1 and CDR2 are MNHEY and SMNVEV (reference sequence). This CDR3 spans 16 amino acids. This chain's CDR3 is CASSPPDRINTGELFF.

This chain connects TRBV29-1 to TRBJ1-2; checking the TCRdb D call of TRBD1 is not possible without DNA. The CDR3 sequence is 11 residues long. Germline assignment: CDR1 SQVTM and CDR2 ANQGSEA. The CDR3: CSALQGIGYTF.

The CDR3 protein is CASSPGTNTGSEKLFF. The V and J genes are TRBV18 and TRBJ1-4; TCRdb reports TRBD1, a call that lacks DNA to check it against. Germline V lookup: CDR1 KGHSH, CDR2 LQKENI. This CDR3 has 16 amino acids.

The V and J genes are TRBV5-1 and TRBJ2-6. The germline V gene has CDR1 SGHRS and CDR2 YFSETQ. The CDR3 extends over 15 amino acids. CDR3: CASSATVSGANVLTF. Based on the CDR3 plus reference TRBV5-1 and TRBJ2-6, the full variable domain is KAGVTQTPRYLIKTRGQQVTLSCSPISGHRSVSWYQQTPGQGLQFLFEYFSETQRNKGNFPGRFSGRQFSNSRSEMNVSTLELGDSALYLCASSATVSGANVLTFGAGSRLTVL.

The chain uses TRBV20-1 and TRBJ2-5; TCRdb proposes TRBD1, but this gene call is untestable without DNA. CDR3 length equals 14 residues. Germline V gene lookup returns CDR1 DFQATT and CDR2 SNEGSKA (reference sequence). The CDR3 spells CSAGDRIHQETQYF.

This chain joins TRBV12-3 or TRBV12-4 and TRBJ1-2; TCRdb's D call of TRBD1 is untestable without DNA. This CDR3 is 16 amino acids long. This CDR3 reads CASRVNRGHSNYGYTF.

This chain uses TRBV9 with TRBJ2-1; TCRdb returns TRBD1, unconfirmable since there is no DNA. In germline, CDR1 is SGDLS, CDR2 YYNGEE. The CDR3 has 14 residues. CDR3: CASSAKGLGDEQFF.

The J gene is TRBJ2-3, the V gene TRBV25-1; the D call from TCRdb, TRBD1, cannot be confirmed without DNA. Germline CDR1 reads MGHDK; CDR2 reads SYGVNS. The CDR3 is 16 amino acids. The chain's CDR3 is CASSEWGGSSTDTQYF.

The J gene is TRBJ2-5, the V gene TRBV9. Germline CDR1 and CDR2: SGDLS and YYNGEE. The CDR3 loop spans 15 amino acids. This CDR3 is CASSVFTTTAETQYF.

The chain joins TRBV27 to TRBJ1-1; TCRdb calls TRBD1, which cannot be checked without DNA. Germline V gene lookup returns CDR1 MNHEY and CDR2 SMNVEV (reference sequence). This CDR3 has 14 amino acids. The CDR3 reads CASKGGLKNTEAFF.

V and J are TRBV12-3 or TRBV12-4 and TRBJ2-1; TCRdb's D call, TRBD1, is unchecked because there is no DNA. The CDR3 sequence is 16 residues long. The CDR3 loop is CASSFPGQGYRDEQFF.

The rearrangement joins TRBV12-3 or TRBV12-4 to TRBJ1-2; as DNA is missing, the TRBD1 call by TCRdb cannot be tested. The CDR3 covers 17 residues. The CDR3 loop is CASSLVGGAGGGYGYTF.